The 10 T cell receptor beta chains presented below share a single source sample, sequenced in a study of control samples from healthy donors and cancer patients. Method: immunoSEQ multiplex PCR; TCRdb's copy keeps in-frame clones and lacks some. The sample holds around 110,000 clones; 70% to 90% are singletons and the top ten take less than 3%. Sequencing was carried out using blood. Source of these receptors: a woman in her 70s in good health.

The V gene is TRBV27, the J gene TRBJ1-6, with a weak D call TRBD1 (6 bases). The germline V gene has CDR1 MNHEY and CDR2 SMNVEV (reference sequence). V gave up 5 bases and J gave up 1 base, with 12 bases separating them. The CDR3 consists of 16 residues. The CDR3 loop reads CASSKSGTSYNSPLHF. The DNA for the CDR3 is TGTGCCAGCAGTAAATCCGGGACATCCTATAATTCACCCCTCCACTTT.

The rearrangement uses TRBV27 and TRBJ1-2; perhaps TRBD1 as D (6 bases). Germline CDR1 and CDR2: MNHEY and SMNVEV (reference sequence). CDR3 length: 14 residues. V dropped 6 bases and J dropped 2 bases, with 13 bases sitting between them. The CDR3 is CASRATGPNYGYTF. CDR3 nucleotide sequence: TGTGCCAGCAGGGCTACAGGGCCCAACTATGGCTACACCTTC.

In DNA, the CDR3 is TGTGCCAGCAGGCAGGGGACCGGAAACACCATATATTTT. Residues: CASRQGTGNTIYF. The chain joins TRBV7-9 to TRBJ1-3; D possibly corresponds to TRBD1 (6 bases). The CDR3 loop spans 13 amino acids. Germline CDR1 is SEHNR and CDR2 is FQNEAQ (reference sequence). Trimming stripped 6 bases from V and 4 bases from J, with 10 bases between.

J is TRBJ1-2 and V is TRBV3-1 (or the pseudogene TRBV3-2); no clear D gene. Germline values: CDR1 LGHDT, CDR2 YNNKEL (reference sequence). Deletions cut 1 base from V and 5 bases from J, with 8 bases between. This CDR3 is built from 13 residues. The CDR3 DNA follows: TGTGCCAGCAGCCAAGTCCTTTTGTATGGCTACACCTTC. It is translated as CASSQVLLYGYTF.

This clone was seen only a few times. The chain couples TRBV4-2 to TRBJ1-1; D is unresolved. Trimming left V 0 bases short and J 1 base short, with 9 bases between. Looked up from germline, CDR1 is LGHNA and CDR2 is YNFKEQ. This CDR3 is built from 15 residues. As DNA, the CDR3 is TGTGCCAGCAGCCAAGATCGGGCAGAGAACACTGAAGCTTTCTTT. Translation gives CASSQDRAENTEAFF.

The chain combines TRBV24-1 with TRBJ2-1; either TRBD1 or TRBD2 may fit D (5 bases each). This CDR3 spans 13 amino acids. Germline V gene lookup returns CDR1 KGHDR and CDR2 SFDVKD. V was trimmed by 11 bases and J by 2 bases, leaving 12 bases between them. CDR3 sequence: CASSGTPYNEQFF. The DNA for the CDR3 is TGTGCCAGTTCCGGGACCCCCTACAATGAGCAGTTCTTC.

The chain employs TRBV19 and TRBJ2-3; TRBD1 might be the D (5 bases). CDR3 length: 13 residues. Germline V gene data show CDR1 as LNHDA and CDR2 as SQIVND (reference sequence). Trimming left V 1 base short and J 4 bases short, with 6 bases between. The CDR3 protein is CASSIVRADTQYF. CDR3 nucleotides: TGTGCCAGTAGTATAGTCAGGGCAGATACGCAGTATTTT.

The rearrangement uses TRBV7-6 and TRBJ1-3; the D is unclear. Germline values: CDR1 SGHVS, CDR2 FNYEAQ. The CDR3 runs to 13 residues. Trimming took 6 bases from V and 3 from J, leaving 9 bases between them. CDR3 sequence (DNA): TGTGCCAGCAGTCCCCAAAATGGAAACACCATATATTTT. Protein: CASSPQNGNTIYF.

The chain links TRBV6-6 to TRBJ2-7; the match to TRBD2 covers 8 bases. Trimming at V came to 5 bases and at J to 4 bases, leaving 19 bases not matched to a gene. CDR1 and CDR2 (germline): MNHNY, SVGAGI (reference sequence). The CDR3 has 18 amino acids. The CDR3 nucleotides read TGTGCCAGCAGTCCCTCTCCCGGCGTTGGCGGGGGGACTTACGAGCAGTACTTC. Protein product: CASSPSPGVGGGTYEQYF.

The chain couples TRBV5-1 to TRBJ1-1, with D tentatively TRBD1 (5 bases). Trimming shortened V by 2 bases and J by 0 bases, and 17 bases separated the two germline ends. Looked up from germline, CDR1 is SGHRS and CDR2 is YFSETQ. This CDR3 has 17 amino acids. The CDR3 spells CASSFAGTLSMNTEAFF. DNA for the CDR3: TGCGCCAGCAGCTTCGCAGGGACGTTATCCATGAACACTGAAGCTTTCTTT.